Below are 14 T cell receptor beta chains sequenced from a single sample in a study of CD8+CD57+ T cells in acquired aplastic anemia (dated by TCRdb to the late 2010s). Patients chosen for sequencing had shown expansion of CD8+CD57+ cells by flow cytometry. Sequencing was performed on an Illumina HiSeq 2000. Profiling of TCR beta VDJ combinations and CDR3 sequences used genomic DNA as the template. TCRdb took the public reads, trimmed them with fastp at Q25, ran MiXCR for clone calling and kept in-frame beta chains. CDR3 protein sequences are deduplicated, and each keeps its most common genes and DNA. The sample table holds around 430,000 distinct CDR3 sequences, of which under 40% were seen once. Clones ranked in the top ten supply roughly 0.89% of the sample. The sequencing sample was made of sorted CD4+, CD8+, or CD8+CD57+ T cells (not recorded which) from PBMCs. Receptors were obtained from a human donor with aplastic anemia.

V and J are TRBV25-1 and TRBJ2-5; D gene uncertain. Germline lookup yields CDR1 MGHDK and CDR2 SYGVNS. V shed 5 bases and J shed 5 bases, with 15 bases lying between them. This CDR3 has 14 residues. CDR3 amino acids: CASSSVGLGETQYF. CDR3 DNA sequence: TGTGCCAGCAGTTCAGTGGGCCTGGGGGAGACCCAGTACTTC.

Only a few counts were recorded for this clonotype. V gene TRBV20-1 combines with J gene TRBJ2-1; TRBD2 matches at 11 bases. The ends lost 0 bases at V and 4 bases at J; junction bases unmatched: 8. Germline loops: CDR1 DFQATT, CDR2 SNEGSKA (reference sequence). This CDR3 has 17 residues. CDR3 nucleotide sequence: TGCAGTGCTAGAGATTTTCGTGGGACTAGCGGTTACAATGAGCAGTTCTTC. It translates to CSARDFRGTSGYNEQFF.

In this sample, this clonotype turned up many times. The chain recombines TRBV5-1 with TRBJ2-3; D is perhaps TRBD2 (5 bases). Germline assignment: CDR1 SGHRS and CDR2 YFSETQ. The CDR3 covers 15 residues. V gave up 0 bases and J gave up 0 bases, with 8 bases separating them. CDR3 nucleotide sequence: TGCGCCAGCAGCTTGGATGGGAGTAGCACAGATACGCAGTATTTT. As protein: CASSLDGSSTDTQYF.

This clonotype has just a few counts. The V gene is TRBV4-1, the J gene TRBJ1-3; 9 bases align to TRBD1. CDR1 is MGHRA, CDR2 YSYEKL, per germline. V lost 4 bases, J lost 2 bases, and 6 bases stayed unmatched. The length of the CDR3 is 16 residues. As DNA, the CDR3 is TGCGCCAGCAGCCCCGGGACAGGGTCGACTGGAAACACCATATATTTT. Its translation is CASSPGTGSTGNTIYF.

The chain links TRBV20-1 to TRBJ1-5, with 8 bases fitting TRBD1. Trimming removed 1 base from V and 0 bases from J; junction bases left unmatched: 8. This CDR3 has 17 residues. The germline CDR1 and CDR2 sequences are DFQATT and SNEGSKA (reference sequence). The CDR3 region is CSARGGQGTYSNQPQHF. The CDR3 bases are TGCAGTGCTAGAGGCGGACAGGGAACCTATAGCAATCAGCCCCAGCATTTT.

At least ten counts were recorded for this clonotype. The rearrangement uses TRBV12-3 or TRBV12-4 and TRBJ1-5; 10 nucleotides line up with TRBD1. CDR3 size: 15 residues. Trimming removed 6 bases from V and 4 bases from J; junction bases left unmatched: 6. The CDR3: CASRLRDRGNQPQHF. DNA of the CDR3: TGTGCCAGCAGGCTACGGGACAGGGGAAATCAGCCCCAGCATTTT.

This clonotype was observed at least ten times. This chain uses TRBV10-2 with TRBJ1-2; D possibly corresponds to TRBD1 (5 bases). This CDR3 is built from 13 residues. Trimming took off 8 bases at V and 4 bases at J, with 14 bases between the two ends. Per germline, CDR1 WSHSY and CDR2 SAAADI. The CDR3 spells CASSPAGLYGYTF. CDR3 coding DNA: TGCGCCAGCTCCCCAGCAGGGCTCTATGGCTACACCTTC.

The CDR3 reads CAGSESRRAEQYF. The CDR3 DNA reads as TGCGCTGGCAGTGAGTCGAGGCGGGCTGAGCAGTACTTC. V is TRBV10-1 and J is TRBJ2-7, with a weak D call TRBD2 (5 bases). CDR3 length equals 13 residues. CDR1 is WNHNN, CDR2 SYGVQD, per germline (reference sequence).

There are a few counts of this clonotype. The rearrangement uses TRBV27 and TRBJ1-5; D is uncertain. Germline loops: CDR1 MNHEY, CDR2 SMNVEV (reference sequence). The CDR3 consists of 12 residues. V was trimmed by 5 bases and J by 5 bases, leaving 7 bases between them. The CDR3 nucleotides read TGTGCCAGCAGTCACCTAGATCAGCCCCAGCATTTT. Encoded protein: CASSHLDQPQHF.

CDR3 nucleotide sequence: TGTGCCAGCAGCTTGGAAGGGGTGTCCACTGAAGCTTTCTTT. Translated, it gives CASSLEGVSTEAFF. The chain has TRBV5-8 and TRBJ1-1; D may be TRBD1 (5 bases). V was trimmed by 0 bases and J by 4 bases, leaving 10 bases between them. The germline CDR1 and CDR2 sequences are SGHTS and YDEGEE. CDR3 size: 14 residues.

This chain uses TRBV4-2 with TRBJ2-3, with 9 bases identical to TRBD2. Gene TRBJ2-1 matches the end of the DNA better, so the J call may be wrong. Germline CDR1 is LGHNA and CDR2 is YNFKEQ. This CDR3 contains 17 residues. CDR3 amino acids: CASSTRLAGSPYNEQFF. The CDR3, as DNA: TGTGCCAGCAGCACTAGGCTAGCGGGATCACCCTACAATGAGCAGTTCTTC.

J is TRBJ1-2 and V is TRBV29-1; D is perhaps TRBD1 (6 bases). The CDR3 length is 12 residues. Germline V gene lookup returns CDR1 SQVTM and CDR2 ANQGSEA. V was cut by 3 bases and J by 4 bases, with 9 bases left in between. The CDR3 bases are TGCAGCGTTGATCGGACAGTCTATGGCTACACCTTC. This encodes CSVDRTVYGYTF. Full variable domain (remainder filled in from reference TRBV29-1 and TRBJ1-2): SAVISQKPSRDICQRGTSLTIQCQVDSQVTMMFWYRQQPGQSLTLIATANQGSEATYESGFVIDKFPISRPNLTFSTLTVSNMSPEDSSIYLCSVDRTVYGYTFGSGTRLTVV.

This clonotype was recorded a few times. This chain uses TRBV14 with TRBJ2-3; D uncertain. Germline V gene lookup returns CDR1 SGHDN and CDR2 FVKESK. With 1 base removed from V and 3 bases from J, the gap between germline ends came to 11 bases. This CDR3 has 15 residues. This CDR3 reads CASSQGRISTDTQYF. DNA for the CDR3: TGTGCCAGCAGCCAAGGAAGGATTTCGACAGATACGCAGTATTTT.

The CDR3 DNA follows: TGTGCCATCAAAGGGGGAGAGAATTCACCCCTCCACTTT. Translated: CAIKGGENSPLHF. V gene TRBV10-3 combines with J gene TRBJ1-6, with D perhaps TRBD1 (6 bases). The germline V gene has CDR1 ENHRY and CDR2 SYGVKD. The CDR3 has 13 residues. Trimming pared 7 bases from V and 7 bases from J, leaving 11 bases between.